The 8 T cell receptor beta chains below come from one sample, sequenced in a study of T cell clusters in autoimmune cytopenias. Some 38,000 genome equivalents of blood DNA were amplified for TRB. One tube held mixed TRB-A and TRB-B primer pools for touch-down PCR. Following a re-call of the multiplex PCR reads, TCRdb has one entry per CDR3 protein and lacks DNA. The table for this sample gives over 7,000 distinct CDR3 sequences. The sequencing sample was made of peripheral blood. The receptors derive from a human donor with an autoimmune cytopenia or autoimmune hepatitis (not recorded which).

This chain links TRBV20-1 with TRBJ1-2; as DNA is missing, the TRBD1 call by TCRdb cannot be tested. CDR1 and CDR2 (germline): DFQATT, SNEGSKA (reference sequence). This CDR3 has 12 amino acids. The CDR3 reads CSAKDRNYGYTF.

V gene TRBV5-4 combines with J gene TRBJ1-4; absent DNA, TCRdb's TRBD1 call cannot be checked. The CDR3 loop spans 12 amino acids. Per germline, CDR1 SGHNT and CDR2 YYREEE (reference sequence). The CDR3 loop is CASSRLGQEVFF. Full variable domain (outside the CDR3, taken from reference TRBV5-4 and TRBJ1-4): ETGVTQSPTHLIKTRGQQVTLRCSSQSGHNTVSWYQQALGQGPQFIFQYYREEENGRGNFPPRFSGLQFPNYSSELNVNALELDDSALYLCASSRLGQEVFFGSGTQLSVL.

This rearrangement joins TRBV6-5 to TRBJ2-5. The germline V gene has CDR1 MNHEY and CDR2 SVGAGI. This CDR3 has 13 residues. CDR3 region: CASSYTNKETQYF.

This chain joins TRBV10-3 and TRBJ1-2. The CDR3 runs to 16 residues. Germline lookup yields CDR1 ENHRY and CDR2 SYGVKD. This CDR3 reads CAISEFGQETNYGYTF.

By frequency, this clonotype registers medium-sized. The genes are TRBV7-2 and TRBJ1-2. CDR1 SGHTA and CDR2 FQGNSA come from the germline V gene. CDR3 size: 14 residues. This chain's CDR3 is CASSLSTSNYGYTF.

This chain joins TRBV18 and TRBJ2-7. There are 12 residues in the CDR3. Per the germline V gene, CDR1 is KGHSH and CDR2 is LQKENI. CDR3 amino acids: CASSPLGYEQYF.

The chain is built from TRBV5-1 and TRBJ1-6; TCRdb's D call, TRBD1, is unchecked because there is no DNA. Germline V CDR1 and CDR2: SGHRS, YFSETQ. The CDR3 runs 15 residues. CDR3 sequence: CASSSGGQGASPLHF. The whole variable domain, remainder taken from reference TRBV5-1 and TRBJ1-6, is KAGVTQTPRYLIKTRGQQVTLSCSPISGHRSVSWYQQTPGQGLQFLFEYFSETQRNKGNFPGRFSGRQFSNSRSEMNVSTLELGDSALYLCASSSGGQGASPLHFGNGTRLTVT.

The rearrangement links TRBV7-6 to TRBJ2-1; there is no DNA to check the TCRdb D call of TRBD2. The CDR3 contains 22 residues. Germline V CDR1 and CDR2: SGHVS, FNYEAQ. CDR3 protein: CASSLVSSGQTYRVLSNNEQFF.